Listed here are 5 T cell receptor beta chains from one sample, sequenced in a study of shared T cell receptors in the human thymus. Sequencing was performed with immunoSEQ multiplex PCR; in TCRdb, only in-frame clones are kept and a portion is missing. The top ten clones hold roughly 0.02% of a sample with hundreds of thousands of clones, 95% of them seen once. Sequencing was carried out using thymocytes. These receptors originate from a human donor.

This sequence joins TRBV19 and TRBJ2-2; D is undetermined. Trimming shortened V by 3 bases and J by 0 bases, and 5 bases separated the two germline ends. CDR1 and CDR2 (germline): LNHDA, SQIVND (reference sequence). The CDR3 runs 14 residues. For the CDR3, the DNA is TGTGCCAGTAGTATGAGCCCGAACACCGGGGAGCTGTTTTTT. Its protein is CASSMSPNTGELFF.

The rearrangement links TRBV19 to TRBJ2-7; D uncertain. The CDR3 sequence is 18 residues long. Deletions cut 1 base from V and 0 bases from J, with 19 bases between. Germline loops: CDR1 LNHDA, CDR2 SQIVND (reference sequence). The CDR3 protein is CASSIGLVSEHFSYEQYF. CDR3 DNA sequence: TGTGCCAGTAGTATAGGGCTCGTTTCGGAGCATTTCTCCTACGAGCAGTACTTC.

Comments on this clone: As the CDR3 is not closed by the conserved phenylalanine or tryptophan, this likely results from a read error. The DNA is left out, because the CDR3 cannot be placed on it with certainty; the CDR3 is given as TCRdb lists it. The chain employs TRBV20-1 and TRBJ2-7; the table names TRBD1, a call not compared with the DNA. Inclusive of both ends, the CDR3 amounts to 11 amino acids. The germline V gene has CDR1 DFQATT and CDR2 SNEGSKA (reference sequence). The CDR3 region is CSAQRRQGTVC.

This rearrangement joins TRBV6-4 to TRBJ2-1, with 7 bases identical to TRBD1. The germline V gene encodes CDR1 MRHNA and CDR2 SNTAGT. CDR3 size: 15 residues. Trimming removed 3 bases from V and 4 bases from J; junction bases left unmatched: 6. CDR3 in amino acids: CASSETGPLYNEQFF. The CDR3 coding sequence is TGTGCCAGCAGTGAGACAGGGCCGCTTTACAATGAGCAGTTCTTC.

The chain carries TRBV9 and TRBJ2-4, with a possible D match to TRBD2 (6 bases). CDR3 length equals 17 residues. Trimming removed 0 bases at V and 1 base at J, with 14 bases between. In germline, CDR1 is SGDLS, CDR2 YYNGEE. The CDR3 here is CASSVEEGTGAKNIQYF. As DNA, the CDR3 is TGTGCCAGCAGCGTAGAGGAGGGGACCGGGGCCAAAAACATTCAGTACTTC.